These T cell receptor beta chains were read from a single sample in a study of T cells in Graves' hyperthyroidism and ophthalmopathy. Using its own MiXCR run on the multiplex PCR reads, TCRdb lists one record per CDR3 protein. In the table there are 400,000 to 450,000 distinct CDR3 sequences, approximately 14% of which are singletons. Source material: blood. All receptors come from a man between 18 and 35 years old with Graves' ophthalmopathy. Each CDR3 is given with its conserved first and last residue. The order of the fields is CDR3 protein, CDR3 DNA, J gene, clone size, V gene, D gene. A D gene is named only where the DNA matches it firmly. Rows give clone size only sometimes, using once, few, many, or a class for an expanded clone.

CDR3aa: CASSYSSDSSYEQCF
CDR3nt: TGTGCCAGCAGTTACTCATCGGACAGCTCCTACGAGCAGTGCTTC
j_gene: TRBJ2-7
abundance: few
v_gene: TRBV6-5
d_gene: .

CDR3aa: CASSQGRPTNEQFF
CDR3nt: TGTGCCAGCAGTCAGGGACGACCCACAAATGAGCAGTTCTTC
j_gene: TRBJ2-1
abundance: many
v_gene: TRBV28
d_gene: .

CDR3aa: CASSIGRRGRHEKLFF
CDR3nt: TGTGCCAGTAGTATCGGTAGAAGGGGGAGACACGAAAAACTGTTTTTT
j_gene: TRBJ1-4
abundance: .
v_gene: TRBV19
d_gene: .

CDR3aa: CSVARLAGLANEQYF
CDR3nt: TGCAGCGTTGCCCGACTAGCGGGATTGGCCAATGAGCAGTACTTC
j_gene: TRBJ2-7
abundance: .
v_gene: TRBV29-1
d_gene: TRBD2

CDR3aa: CASSLVGRGIGEQYF
CDR3nt: TGTGCCAGCAGTTTAGTGGGCAGGGGGATCGGGGAGCAGTACTTC
j_gene: TRBJ2-7
abundance: many
v_gene: TRBV12-3/TRBV12-4
d_gene: TRBD1

CDR3aa: CASSPPGRGSNEQFF
CDR3nt: TGTGCCAGCAGCCCACCGGGGCGGGGCAGCAATGAGCAGTTCTTC
j_gene: TRBJ2-1
abundance: many
v_gene: TRBV11-2
d_gene: .

CDR3aa: CASSLKLAGGTDTQYF
CDR3nt: TGTGCCAGCAGCCTTAAACTAGCGGGGGGCACAGATACGCAGTATTTT
j_gene: TRBJ2-3
abundance: many
v_gene: TRBV7-6
d_gene: TRBD2

CDR3aa: CASSGDSSNQPQHF
CDR3nt: TGTGCCAGTAGTGGGGACAGTAGCAATCAGCCCCAGCATTTT
j_gene: TRBJ1-5
abundance: .
v_gene: TRBV19
d_gene: TRBD1

CDR3aa: CASSLVAGGFGTDTQYF
CDR3nt: TGTGCCAGCAGCTTAGTAGCGGGGGGGTTTGGCACAGATACGCAGTATTTT
j_gene: TRBJ2-3
abundance: many
v_gene: TRBV7-8
d_gene: TRBD2

CDR3aa: CASSGRRQGNTEAFF
CDR3nt: TGCGCCAGCAGTGGTCGCCGACAGGGGAACACTGAAGCTTTCTTT
j_gene: TRBJ1-1
abundance: many
v_gene: TRBV10-1
d_gene: TRBD1

CDR3aa: CASGKGGGGDQPQHF
CDR3nt: TGTGCCAGCGGCAAGGGTGGGGGGGGAGACCAGCCCCAGCATTTT
j_gene: TRBJ1-5
abundance: many
v_gene: TRBV7-8
d_gene: .

CDR3aa: CASTYPDGVTEAFF
CDR3nt: TGTGCCAGCACCTACCCGGATGGGGTAACTGAAGCTTTCTTT
j_gene: TRBJ1-1
abundance: .
v_gene: TRBV7-8
d_gene: .

CDR3aa: CASSMTGDETQYF
CDR3nt: TGTGCCAGCAGCATGACAGGGGACGAGACCCAGTACTTC
j_gene: TRBJ2-5
abundance: many
v_gene: TRBV7-3
d_gene: TRBD1

CDR3aa: CASSDWRQETQYF
CDR3nt: TGTGCCAGCAGTGACTGGCGTCAAGAGACCCAGTACTTC
j_gene: TRBJ2-5
abundance: many
v_gene: TRBV2
d_gene: .

CDR3aa: CASSHGDRQETQYF
CDR3nt: TGTGCCAGCAGCCACGGGGATCGGCAAGAGACCCAGTACTTC
j_gene: TRBJ2-5
abundance: many
v_gene: TRBV14
d_gene: .

CDR3aa: CAWTPNLYEQYF
CDR3nt: TGTGCCTGGACTCCTAATCTATACGAGCAGTACTTC
j_gene: TRBJ2-7
abundance: few
v_gene: TRBV30
d_gene: .

CDR3aa: CASSTAGGDTQYF
CDR3nt: TGTGCCAGCAGTACCGCCGGGGGAGATACGCAGTATTTT
j_gene: TRBJ2-3
abundance: many
v_gene: TRBV12-3/TRBV12-4
d_gene: .